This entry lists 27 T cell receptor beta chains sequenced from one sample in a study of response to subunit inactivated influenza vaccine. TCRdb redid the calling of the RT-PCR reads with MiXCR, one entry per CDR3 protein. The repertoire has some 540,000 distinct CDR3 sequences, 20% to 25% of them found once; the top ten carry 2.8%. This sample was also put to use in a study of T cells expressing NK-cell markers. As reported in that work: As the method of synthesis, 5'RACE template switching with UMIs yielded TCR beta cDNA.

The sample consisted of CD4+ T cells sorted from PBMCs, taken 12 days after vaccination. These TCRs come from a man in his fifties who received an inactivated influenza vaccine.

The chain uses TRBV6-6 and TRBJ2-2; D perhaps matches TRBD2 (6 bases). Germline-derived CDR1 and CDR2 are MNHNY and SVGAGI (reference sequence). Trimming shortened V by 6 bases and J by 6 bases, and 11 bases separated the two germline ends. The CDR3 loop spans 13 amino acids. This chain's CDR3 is CASSPSVPGELFF. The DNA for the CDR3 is TGTGCCAGCAGCCCTAGCGTTCCCGGGGAGCTGTTTTTT.

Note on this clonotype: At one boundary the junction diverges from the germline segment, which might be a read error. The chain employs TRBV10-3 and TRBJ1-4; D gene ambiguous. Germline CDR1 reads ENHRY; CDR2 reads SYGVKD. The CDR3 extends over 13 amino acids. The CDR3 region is CAIRPASNEKLFF. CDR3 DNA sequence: TGTGCCATCAGGCCGGCGTCTAACGAAAAACTGTTTTTT.

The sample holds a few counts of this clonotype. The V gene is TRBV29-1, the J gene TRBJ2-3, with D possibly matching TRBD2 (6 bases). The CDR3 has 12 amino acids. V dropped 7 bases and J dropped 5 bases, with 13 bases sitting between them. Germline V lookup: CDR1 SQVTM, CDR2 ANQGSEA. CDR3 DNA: TGCAGCGCGATCTGGGGGGTAGATACGCAGTATTTT. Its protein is CSAIWGVDTQYF.

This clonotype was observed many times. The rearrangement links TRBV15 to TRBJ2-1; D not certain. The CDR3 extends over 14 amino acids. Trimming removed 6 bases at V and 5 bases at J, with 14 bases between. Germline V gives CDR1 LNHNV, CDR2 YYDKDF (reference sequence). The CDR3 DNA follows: TGTGCCACCAGGGGTTTAGTACTGAACAATGAGCAGTTCTTC. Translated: CATRGLVLNNEQFF. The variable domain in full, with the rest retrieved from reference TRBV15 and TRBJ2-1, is DAMVIQNPRYQVTQFGKPVTLSCSQTLNHNVMYWYQQKSSQAPKLLFHYYDKDFNNEADTPDNFQSRRPNTSFCFLDIRSPGLGDTAMYLCATRGLVLNNEQFFGPGTRLTVL.

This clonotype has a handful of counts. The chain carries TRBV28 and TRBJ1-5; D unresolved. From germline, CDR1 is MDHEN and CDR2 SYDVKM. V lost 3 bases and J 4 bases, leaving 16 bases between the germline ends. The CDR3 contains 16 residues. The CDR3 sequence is CASSFLPRRSNQPQHF. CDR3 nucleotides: TGTGCCAGCAGTTTTTTGCCGAGACGCTCGAATCAGCCCCAGCATTTT.

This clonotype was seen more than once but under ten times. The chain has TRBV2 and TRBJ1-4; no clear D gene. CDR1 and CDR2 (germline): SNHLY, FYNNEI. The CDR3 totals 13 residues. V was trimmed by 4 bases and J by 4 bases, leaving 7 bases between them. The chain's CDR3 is CASSVVHNEKLFF. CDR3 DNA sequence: TGTGCCAGCAGTGTGGTACATAATGAAAAACTGTTTTTT.

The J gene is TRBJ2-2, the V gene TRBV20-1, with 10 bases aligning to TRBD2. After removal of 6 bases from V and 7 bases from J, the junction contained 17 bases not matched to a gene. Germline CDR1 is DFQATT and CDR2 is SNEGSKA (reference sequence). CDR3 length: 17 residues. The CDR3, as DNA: TGCAGTGCCCATTCCGTGGTAGCGGGAGGAGCTGGCGGGGAGCTGTTTTTT. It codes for CSAHSVVAGGAGGELFF.

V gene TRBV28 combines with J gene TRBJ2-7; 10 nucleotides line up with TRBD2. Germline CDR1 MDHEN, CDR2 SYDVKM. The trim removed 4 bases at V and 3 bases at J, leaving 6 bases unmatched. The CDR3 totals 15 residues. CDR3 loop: CASSSLLAGDYEQYF. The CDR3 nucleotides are TGTGCCAGCAGTTCCCTCCTAGCGGGAGACTACGAGCAGTACTTC.

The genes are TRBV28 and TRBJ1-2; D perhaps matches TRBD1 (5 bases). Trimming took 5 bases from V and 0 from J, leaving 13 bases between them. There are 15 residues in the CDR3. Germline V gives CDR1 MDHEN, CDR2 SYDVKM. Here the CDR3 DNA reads TGTGCCAGCAGTCACCGGGGCAGATCTAACTATGGCTACACCTTC. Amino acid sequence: CASSHRGRSNYGYTF.

CDR3 in amino acids: CASRRAGANTEAFF. The CDR3 bases are TGTGCCAGCAGGAGGGCTGGGGCGAACACTGAAGCTTTCTTT. The genes are TRBV9 and TRBJ1-1; possibly TRBD1 for D (5 bases). Germline V CDR1 and CDR2: SGDLS, YYNGEE. The CDR3 sequence is 14 residues long. The ends were cut back, 5 bases at V and 1 base at J, with 12 bases in the middle.

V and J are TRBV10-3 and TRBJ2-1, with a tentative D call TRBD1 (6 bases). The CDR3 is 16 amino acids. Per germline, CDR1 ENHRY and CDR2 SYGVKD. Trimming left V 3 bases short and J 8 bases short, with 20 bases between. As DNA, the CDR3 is TGTGCCATCAGTGAAGTCAGGGGTTATGTAGTCGATGAGCAGTTCTTC. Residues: CAISEVRGYVVDEQFF.

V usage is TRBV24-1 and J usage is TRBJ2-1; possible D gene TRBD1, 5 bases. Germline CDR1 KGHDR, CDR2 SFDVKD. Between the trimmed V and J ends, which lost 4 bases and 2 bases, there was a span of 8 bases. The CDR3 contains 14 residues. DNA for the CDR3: TGTGCCACCAGTGAAGCAGGGCCCTACAATGAGCAGTTCTTC. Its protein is CATSEAGPYNEQFF.

The CDR3 bases are TGCGCCAGCAGCTGGGGGACAGGGGGGACCTACGAGCAGTACTTC. It specifies CASSWGTGGTYEQYF. This rearrangement joins TRBV5-1 to TRBJ2-7; TRBD1 aligns across 11 bases. J lost 2 bases, V lost 3 bases, and 4 bases had no gene match. Germline lookup yields CDR1 SGHRS and CDR2 YFSETQ. CDR3 length: 15 residues.

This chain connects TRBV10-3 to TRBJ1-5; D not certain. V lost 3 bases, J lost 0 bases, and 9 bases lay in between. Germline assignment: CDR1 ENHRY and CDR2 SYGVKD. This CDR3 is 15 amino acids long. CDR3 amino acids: CAISDARYSNQPQHF. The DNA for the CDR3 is TGTGCCATCAGTGATGCACGGTATAGCAATCAGCCCCAGCATTTT.

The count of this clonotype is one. CDR3 bases: TGTGCCAGCAGCAAAGGAGGGGGCAGGGGGCCCTACAATGAGCAGTTCTTC. Protein product: CASSKGGGRGPYNEQFF. The chain joins TRBV21-1 to TRBJ2-1; the DNA was not compared with TRBD1, the D call given in the table. TRBV21-1 is listed as a pseudogene. The CDR3 covers 17 residues.

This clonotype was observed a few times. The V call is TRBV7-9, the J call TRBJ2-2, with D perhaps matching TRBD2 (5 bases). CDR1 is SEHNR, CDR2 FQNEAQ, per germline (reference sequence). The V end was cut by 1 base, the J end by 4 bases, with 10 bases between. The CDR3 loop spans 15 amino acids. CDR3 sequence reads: CASSLVLGATGELFF. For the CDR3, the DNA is TGTGCCAGCAGCTTAGTGCTGGGAGCCACCGGGGAGCTGTTTTTT. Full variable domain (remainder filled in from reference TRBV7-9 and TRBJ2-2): DTGVSQNPRHKITKRGQNVTFRCDPISEHNRLYWYRQTLGQGPEFLTYFQNEAQLEKSRLLSDRFSAERPKGSFSTLEIQRTEQGDSAMYLCASSLVLGATGELFFGEGSRLTVL.

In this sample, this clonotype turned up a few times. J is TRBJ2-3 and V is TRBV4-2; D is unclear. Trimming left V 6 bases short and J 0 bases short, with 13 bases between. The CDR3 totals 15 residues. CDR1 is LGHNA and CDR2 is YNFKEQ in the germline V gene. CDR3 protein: CASRPRAGSTDTQYF. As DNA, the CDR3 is TGTGCCAGCAGACCAAGGGCCGGAAGCACAGATACGCAGTATTTT.

CDR3 nucleotide sequence: TGCGCCAGCAGCGTAGACACAGGGGTTTCCTACGAGCAGTACTTC. Protein: CASSVDTGVSYEQYF. The chain is built from TRBV5-1 and TRBJ2-7; 7 nucleotides agree with TRBD1. The CDR3 consists of 15 residues. Germline V gene data show CDR1 as SGHRS and CDR2 as YFSETQ. Trimming cost V 4 bases and J 1 base; bases outside gene matches: 8.

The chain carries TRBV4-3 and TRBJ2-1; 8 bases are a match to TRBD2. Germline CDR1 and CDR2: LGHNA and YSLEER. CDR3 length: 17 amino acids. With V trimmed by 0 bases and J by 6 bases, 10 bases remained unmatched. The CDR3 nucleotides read TGCGCCAGCAGCCAAGAGTATGGGGGGACTAGTGTCAATGAGCAGTTCTTC. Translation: CASSQEYGGTSVNEQFF.

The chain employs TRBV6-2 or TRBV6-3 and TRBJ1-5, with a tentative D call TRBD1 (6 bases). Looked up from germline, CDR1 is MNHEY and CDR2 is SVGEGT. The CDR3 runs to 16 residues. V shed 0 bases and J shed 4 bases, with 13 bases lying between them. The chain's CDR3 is CASSYSGRGTNQPQHF. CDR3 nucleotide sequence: TGTGCCAGCAGTTACTCTGGCAGGGGCACAAATCAGCCCCAGCATTTT.

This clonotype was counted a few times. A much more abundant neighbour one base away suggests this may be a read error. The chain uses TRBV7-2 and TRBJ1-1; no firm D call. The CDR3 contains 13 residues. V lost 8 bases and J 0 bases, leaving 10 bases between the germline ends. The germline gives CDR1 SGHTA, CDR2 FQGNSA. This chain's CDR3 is CASGRTVNTEAFF. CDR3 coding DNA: TGTGCCAGCGGTCGGACGGTGAACACTGAAGCTTTCTTT.

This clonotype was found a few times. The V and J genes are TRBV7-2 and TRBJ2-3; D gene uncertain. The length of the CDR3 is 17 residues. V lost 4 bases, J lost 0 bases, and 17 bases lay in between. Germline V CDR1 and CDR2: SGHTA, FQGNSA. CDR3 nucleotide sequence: TGTGCCAGCAGCTCCCTCCCTCCGACAATTAGCACAGATACGCAGTATTTT. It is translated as CASSSLPPTISTDTQYF.

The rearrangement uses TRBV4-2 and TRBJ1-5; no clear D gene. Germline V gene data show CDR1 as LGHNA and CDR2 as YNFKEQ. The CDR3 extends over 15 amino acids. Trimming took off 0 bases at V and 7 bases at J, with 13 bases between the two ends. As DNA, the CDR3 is TGTGCCAGCAGCCAAGAGCTTGGAGTCGGACAGCCCCAGCATTTT. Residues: CASSQELGVGQPQHF.

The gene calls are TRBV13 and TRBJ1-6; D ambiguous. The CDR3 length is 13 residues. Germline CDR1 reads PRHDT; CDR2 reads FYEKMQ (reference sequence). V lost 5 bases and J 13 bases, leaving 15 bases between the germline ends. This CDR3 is CASSTSPESPLHF. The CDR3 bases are TGTGCCAGCAGCACCTCCCCAGAATCCCCCCTCCACTTT.

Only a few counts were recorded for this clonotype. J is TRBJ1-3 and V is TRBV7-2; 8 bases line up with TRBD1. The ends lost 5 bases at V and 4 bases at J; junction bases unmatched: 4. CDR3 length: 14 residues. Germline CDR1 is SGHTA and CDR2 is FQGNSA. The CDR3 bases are TGTGCCAGCAGCGGTGGGACAGGAGGAAACACCATATATTTT. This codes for CASSGGTGGNTIYF.

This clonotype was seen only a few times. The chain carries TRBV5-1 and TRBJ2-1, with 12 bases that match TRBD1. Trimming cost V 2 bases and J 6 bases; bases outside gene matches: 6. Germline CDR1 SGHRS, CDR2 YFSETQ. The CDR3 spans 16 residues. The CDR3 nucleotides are TGCGCCAGCAGCTTATACCGGGACAGGGGGCCCAATGAGCAGTTCTTC. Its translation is CASSLYRDRGPNEQFF.

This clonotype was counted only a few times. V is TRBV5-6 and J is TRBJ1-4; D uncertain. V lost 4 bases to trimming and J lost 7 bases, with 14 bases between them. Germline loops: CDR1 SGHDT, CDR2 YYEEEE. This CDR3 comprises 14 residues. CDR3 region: CASSDGPTFEKLFF. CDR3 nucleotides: TGTGCCAGCAGCGACGGACCGACCTTTGAAAAACTGTTTTTT.